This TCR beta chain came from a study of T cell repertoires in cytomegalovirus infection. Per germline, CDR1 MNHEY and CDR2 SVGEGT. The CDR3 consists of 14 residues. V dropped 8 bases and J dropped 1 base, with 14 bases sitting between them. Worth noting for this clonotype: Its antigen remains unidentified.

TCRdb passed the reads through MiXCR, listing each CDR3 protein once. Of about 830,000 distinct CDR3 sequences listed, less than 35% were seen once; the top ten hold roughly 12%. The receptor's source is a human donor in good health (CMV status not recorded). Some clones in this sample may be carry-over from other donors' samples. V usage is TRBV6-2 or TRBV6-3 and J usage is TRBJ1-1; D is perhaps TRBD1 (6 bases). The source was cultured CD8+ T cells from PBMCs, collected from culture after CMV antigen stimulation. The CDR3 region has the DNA TGTGCCAGCTTCGAGGACAGCCAGAACACTGAAGCTTTCTTT. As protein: CASFEDSQNTEAFF.